A selection of T cell receptor beta chains follows, all from one sample in a study of shared clonotypes between healthy human individuals. Measured with immunoSEQ multiplex PCR; TCRdb has only the in-frame clones, and not every one. The top ten clones hold 1% to 1.5% of a sample with about 2 million clones, roughly 94% of them seen once. The specimen was naive CD8+ T cells sorted from blood. All receptors derive from a man between 18 and 29 years old in good health. CDR3s include the opening cysteine and the closing phenylalanine or tryptophan. D genes are given only for firm matches. Rows may omit the clone size; those that give it use once, few, many or a size class.

CDR3aa,CDR3nt,len,abundance,j_gene,v_gene,d_gene
CASSEGASGGALGETQYF,TGCGCCAGCAGTGAGGGGGCTAGCGGGGGGGCCTTGGGAGAGACCCAGTACTTC,18,-,TRBJ2-5,TRBV10-2,TRBD2
CASSLHTGSYGYTF,TGTGCCAGCAGCCTCCACACAGGGAGTTATGGCTACACCTTC,14,-,TRBJ1-2,TRBV11-2,-
CAIPAGLDNSPLHF,TGTGCCATACCTGCGGGACTCGATAATTCACCCCTCCACTTT,14,-,TRBJ1-6,TRBV7-2,-
CAWSTGNLYEQYF,TGTGCCTGGAGTACAGGGAATCTCTACGAGCAGTACTTC,13,-,TRBJ2-7,TRBV30,-
CASSGLNTEAFF,TGTGCCAGCAGCGGACTGAACACTGAAGCTTTCTTT,12,-,TRBJ1-1,TRBV2,-
CASSIAIGTDYEQYF,TGTGCCAGTAGTATTGCGATCGGGACGGACTACGAGCAGTACTTC,15,once,TRBJ2-7,TRBV19,-
CASSLNDGGPSYNEQFF,TGTGCCAGCAGCTTAAATGACGGAGGCCCTTCCTACAATGAGCAGTTCTTC,17,-,TRBJ2-1,TRBV11-2,-
CASSLAGQGYEQYF,TGTGCCAGCAGCTTAGCGGGACAGGGCTACGAGCAGTACTTC,14,-,TRBJ2-7,TRBV7-6,TRBD1
CASSYDPQGLGTEAFF,TGTGCCAGCAGCTACGACCCGCAGGGGCTGGGCACTGAAGCTTTCTTT,16,-,TRBJ1-1,TRBV7-8,-
CASSYVQGSMNTEAFF,TGTGCCAGCAGTTATGTTCAGGGGAGCATGAACACTGAAGCTTTCTTT,16,-,TRBJ1-1,TRBV6-6,-
CASSYSTGPNTEAFF,TGTGCCAGCAGTTACTCAACCGGACCGAACACTGAAGCTTTCTTT,15,-,TRBJ1-1,TRBV6-5,-
CASSLTPVTGTEAFF,TGTGCCAGCAGTTTAACTCCAGTCACAGGGACTGAAGCTTTCTTT,15,-,TRBJ1-1,TRBV28,-
CASSTTLNGAEAFF,TGTGCCAGCAGCACAACTTTAAATGGGGCTGAAGCTTTCTTT,14,once,TRBJ1-1,TRBV7-9,-